This TCR beta chain was obtained from a study of cytomegalovirus exposure and HLA in healthy donors. Study-level findings and limits: Associated with cytomegalovirus, according to the listing, were some 150 TCR beta chains. CMV serostatus alone was available as immune exposure information. Analysis performed later showed TCR beta chains linked to HLA being more clonally expanded than equally common others.

This clone was seen only a few times. Antigen unknown. Amplification used 60 Vbeta primers and 13 Jbeta primers. Authors' analysis steps: As a later analysis found, there were approximately 80 million unique TCR beta chains, of which roughly 11 million were shared. The table came from immunoSEQ multiplex PCR; TCRdb's copy has only in-frame clones and leaves some out. V, J and clone size were drawn from that table, and D and trimming were deduced from the DNA. The sample lists 100,000 to 130,000 clones, under 80% occurring once. This CDR3 comprises 13 residues. Germline V gene sequence: CDR1 LGHNA, CDR2 YSLEER. Between the trimmed V and J ends, which lost 0 bases and 5 bases, there was a span of 8 bases.

Specimen: PBMCs. V and J are TRBV4-3 and TRBJ2-7, with D tentatively TRBD2 (5 bases). The source of this sequence is a woman in her thirties or forties in good health and CMV-seropositive. CDR3 region: CASSQERRNEQYF. The CDR3 coding sequence is TGCGCCAGCAGCCAAGAAAGGAGGAACGAGCAGTACTTC.